This T cell receptor beta chain was observed in a study of CD8+ T cells in alopecia areata. As for the study in general: Each of the treated patients was given oral tofacitinib, 5 to 10 mg twice daily, for moderate-to-severe alopecia areata. The study's findings and limits: Normal-skin resident alphabeta T cells also appear among scalp sample sequences. Higher clonality and more expanded CD8+ clones appeared in lesional than normal scalp.

The sequencing template was cDNA reverse transcribed from extracted RNA. The method was immunoSEQ multiplex PCR; TCRdb's version includes in-frame clones alone and lacks a portion of them. The sample shows more than 200,000 clones, 65% to 70% of them seen only once. The length of the CDR3 is 14 residues. Germline V CDR1 and CDR2: MNHEY, SVGAGI. J lost 5 bases, V lost 4 bases, and 0 bases had no gene match. About this clone: Its antigen is undetermined.

The rearrangement uses TRBV6-5 and TRBJ1-6, with 9 positions matching TRBD1. The receptor's source is a human donor with alopecia areata. The sample consisted of CD4+ T cells sorted from blood, taken at week 0. CDR3 amino acids: CASSWDRDNSPLHF. The CDR3 DNA reads as TGTGCCAGCAGTTGGGACAGGGATAATTCACCCCTCCACTTT.